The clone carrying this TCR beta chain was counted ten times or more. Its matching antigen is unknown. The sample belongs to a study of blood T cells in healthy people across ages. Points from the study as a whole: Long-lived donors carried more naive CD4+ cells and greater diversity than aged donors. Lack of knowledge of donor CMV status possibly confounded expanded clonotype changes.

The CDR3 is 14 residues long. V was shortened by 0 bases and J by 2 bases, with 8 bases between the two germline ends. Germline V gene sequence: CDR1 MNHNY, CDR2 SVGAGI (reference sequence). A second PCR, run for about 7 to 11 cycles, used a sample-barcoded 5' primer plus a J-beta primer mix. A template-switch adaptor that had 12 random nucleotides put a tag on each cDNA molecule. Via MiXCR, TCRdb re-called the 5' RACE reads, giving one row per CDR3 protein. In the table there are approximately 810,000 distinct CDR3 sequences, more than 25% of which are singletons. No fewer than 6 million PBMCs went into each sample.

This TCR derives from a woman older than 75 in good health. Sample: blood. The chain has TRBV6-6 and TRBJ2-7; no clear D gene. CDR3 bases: TGTGCCAGCAGTTACTCTAGGGAAACCTACGAGCAGTACTTC. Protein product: CASSYSRETYEQYF.